Listed here are 7 T cell receptor beta chains from one sample, sequenced in a study of shared clonotypes between healthy human individuals (dated by TCRdb to 2018 to 2021). The method behind the library was the immunoSEQ multiplex PCR assay. Entries here come from immuneACCESS through TCRdb and include only in-frame sequences with V and J called. Some clones fail to appear in such tables; in the studies checked, an unresolved V gene covers under half of the shortfall, and the cause of the remainder is unknown. Across this sample there are around 2.3 million clones, with roughly 95% seen only once. Of the sample, approximately 0.13% is held by the ten largest clones. Sequencing input: naive CD4+ T cells sorted from blood. Reading the label with the study, this specimen's cell subset or site is: CD45RA+ positively selected. The receptors were sampled from a man between 18 and 35 years old in good health.

The chain links TRBV28 to TRBJ1-1; D might be TRBD1 (5 bases). Germline V gene sequence: CDR1 MDHEN, CDR2 SYDVKM. The CDR3 contains 12 residues. With 5 bases removed from V and 11 bases from J, the gap between germline ends came to 15 bases. The CDR3 sequence is CASSQGSTRAFF. The CDR3 DNA reads as TGTGCCAGCAGTCAGGGTTCAACCCGGGCTTTCTTT.

The rearrangement uses TRBV30 and TRBJ2-5, with 10 bases identical to TRBD2. Germline values: CDR1 GTSNPN, CDR2 SVGIG (reference sequence). V was clipped by 4 bases and J by 5 bases; unmatched bases: 7. CDR3 length equals 14 residues. This CDR3 is CAWTQRGGRETQYF. The CDR3 DNA sequence: TGTGCCTGGACCCAGCGGGGGGGCCGGGAGACCCAGTACTTC.

The rearrangement uses TRBV6-1 and TRBJ1-5; 7 bases match TRBD1. Germline CDR1 and CDR2: MNHNS and SASEGT. V dropped 3 bases and J dropped 5; count of bases not matched to a gene: 4. This CDR3 comprises 14 residues. The DNA of the CDR3 is TGTGCCAGCAGTGATGGGACAGTTTATCAGCCCCAGCATTTT. Amino acids: CASSDGTVYQPQHF.

This sequence joins TRBV7-9 and TRBJ2-1; the D is unclear. CDR1 SEHNR and CDR2 FQNEAQ come from the germline V gene (reference sequence). The CDR3 is 14 amino acids. Trimming took off 5 bases at V and 3 bases at J, with 11 bases between the two ends. As DNA, the CDR3 is TGTGCCAGCAGCCCTCGTGACGGCTACAATGAGCAGTTCTTC. It specifies CASSPRDGYNEQFF.

This chain connects TRBV25-1 to TRBJ1-6; no definite D call. Germline values: CDR1 MGHDK, CDR2 SYGVNS. CDR3 size: 13 residues. Trimming took 2 bases from V and 9 from J, leaving 8 bases between them. The CDR3 sequence is CASSEGGSSPLHF. In DNA form, the CDR3 reads TGTGCCAGCAGTGAAGGCGGCAGTTCACCCCTCCACTTT.

CDR3 nucleotides: TGTGCCAGCAGCGCGACTAGCGGGTTAACCGCAGATACGCAGTATTTT. It yields the protein CASSATSGLTADTQYF. J is TRBJ2-3 and V is TRBV9, with 10 bases identical to TRBD2. V lost 3 bases to trimming and J lost 4 bases; unmatched junction nucleotides: 8. This CDR3 is built from 16 residues. Germline CDR1 is SGDLS and CDR2 is YYNGEE.

A remark on this clone: The same CDR3 also results from other DNA sequences found in this sample. The CDR3 loop reads CAWSTGVNTGELFF. In DNA, the CDR3 is TGTGCCTGGAGCACAGGGGTGAACACCGGGGAGCTGTTTTTT. The V and J genes are TRBV30 and TRBJ2-2; 7 bases match TRBD1. Germline V gene data show CDR1 as GTSNPN and CDR2 as SVGIG (reference sequence). V lost 3 bases, J lost 1 base, and 2 bases stayed unmatched. There are 14 residues in the CDR3.